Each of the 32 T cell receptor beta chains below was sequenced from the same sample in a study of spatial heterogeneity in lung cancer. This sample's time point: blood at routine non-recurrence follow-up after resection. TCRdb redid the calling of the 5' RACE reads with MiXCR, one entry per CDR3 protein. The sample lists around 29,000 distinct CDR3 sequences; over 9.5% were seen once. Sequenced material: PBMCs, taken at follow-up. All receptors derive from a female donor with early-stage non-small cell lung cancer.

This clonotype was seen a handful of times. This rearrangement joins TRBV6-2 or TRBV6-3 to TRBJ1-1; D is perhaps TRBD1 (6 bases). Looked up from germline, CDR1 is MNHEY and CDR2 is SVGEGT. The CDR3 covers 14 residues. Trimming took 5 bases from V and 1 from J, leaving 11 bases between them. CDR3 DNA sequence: TGTGCCAGCAGTCCCCCGACAGGGAACACTGAAGCTTTCTTT. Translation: CASSPPTGNTEAFF.

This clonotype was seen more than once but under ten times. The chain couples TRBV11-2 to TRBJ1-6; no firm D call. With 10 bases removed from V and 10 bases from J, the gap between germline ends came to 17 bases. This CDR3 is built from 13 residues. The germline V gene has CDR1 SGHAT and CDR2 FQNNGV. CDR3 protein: CATSPGLRSPLHF. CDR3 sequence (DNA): TGTGCCACCTCCCCGGGCCTTAGGTCACCCCTCCACTTT.

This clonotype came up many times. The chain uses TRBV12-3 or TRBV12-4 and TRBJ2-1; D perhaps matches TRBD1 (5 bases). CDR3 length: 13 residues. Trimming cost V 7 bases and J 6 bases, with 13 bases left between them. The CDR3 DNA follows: TGTGCCAGCATCGCAGGGCCGGGCAATGAGCAGTTCTTC. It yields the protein CASIAGPGNEQFF.

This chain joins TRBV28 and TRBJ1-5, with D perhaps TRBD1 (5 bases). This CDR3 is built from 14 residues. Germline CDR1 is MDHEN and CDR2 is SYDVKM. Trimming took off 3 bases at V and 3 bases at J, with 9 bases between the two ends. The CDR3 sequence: CASSFDSSNQPQHF. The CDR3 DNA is TGTGCCAGCAGTTTTGACAGTTCCAATCAGCCCCAGCATTTT.

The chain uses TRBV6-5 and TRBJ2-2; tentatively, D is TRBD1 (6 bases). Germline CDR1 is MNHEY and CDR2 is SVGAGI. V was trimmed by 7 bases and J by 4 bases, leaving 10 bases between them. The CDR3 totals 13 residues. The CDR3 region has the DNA TGTGCCAGCAAACAGGGACCCACCGGGGAGCTGTTTTTT. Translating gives CASKQGPTGELFF.

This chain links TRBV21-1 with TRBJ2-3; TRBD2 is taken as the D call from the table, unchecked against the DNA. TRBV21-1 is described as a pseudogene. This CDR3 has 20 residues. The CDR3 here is CASSKACLASGGPSTDTQYF. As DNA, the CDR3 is TGTGCCAGCAGCAAAGCGTGTTTGGCTAGCGGGGGCCCAAGCACAGATACGCAGTATTTT.

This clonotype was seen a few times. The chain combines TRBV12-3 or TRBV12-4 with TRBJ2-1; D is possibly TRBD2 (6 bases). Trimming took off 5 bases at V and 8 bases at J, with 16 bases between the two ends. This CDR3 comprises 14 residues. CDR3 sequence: CASSPGTQEDEQFF. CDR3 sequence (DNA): TGTGCCAGCAGTCCCGGGACTCAGGAAGATGAGCAGTTCTTC.

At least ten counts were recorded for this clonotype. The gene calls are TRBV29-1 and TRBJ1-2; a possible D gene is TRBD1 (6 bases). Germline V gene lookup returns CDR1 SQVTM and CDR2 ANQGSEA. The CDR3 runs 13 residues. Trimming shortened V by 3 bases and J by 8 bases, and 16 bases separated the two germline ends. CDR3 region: CSVDSRGSGGYTF. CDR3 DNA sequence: TGCAGCGTTGATAGCAGGGGTTCGGGAGGCTACACCTTC. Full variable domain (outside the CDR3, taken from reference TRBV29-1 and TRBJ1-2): SAVISQKPSRDICQRGTSLTIQCQVDSQVTMMFWYRQQPGQSLTLIATANQGSEATYESGFVIDKFPISRPNLTFSTLTVSNMSPEDSSIYLCSVDSRGSGGYTFGSGTRLTVV.

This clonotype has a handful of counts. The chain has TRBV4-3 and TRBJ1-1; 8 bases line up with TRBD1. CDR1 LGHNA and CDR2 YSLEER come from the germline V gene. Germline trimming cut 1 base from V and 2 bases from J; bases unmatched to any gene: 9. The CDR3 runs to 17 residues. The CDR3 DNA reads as TGCGCCAGCAGCCAAGTAGGCTCCGGGACAGGAAACACTGAAGCTTTCTTT. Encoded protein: CASSQVGSGTGNTEAFF.

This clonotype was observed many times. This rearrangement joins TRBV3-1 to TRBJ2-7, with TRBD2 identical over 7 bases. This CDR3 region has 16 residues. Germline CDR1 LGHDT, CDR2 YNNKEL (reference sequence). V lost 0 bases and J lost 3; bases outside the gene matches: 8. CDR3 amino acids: CASSQDWAAGHYEQYF. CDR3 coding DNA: TGTGCCAGCAGCCAAGATTGGGCAGCGGGGCACTACGAGCAGTACTTC.

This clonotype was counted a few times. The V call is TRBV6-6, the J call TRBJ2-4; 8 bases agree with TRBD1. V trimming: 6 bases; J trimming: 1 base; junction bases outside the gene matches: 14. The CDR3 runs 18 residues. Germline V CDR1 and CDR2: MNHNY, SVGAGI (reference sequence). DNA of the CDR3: TGTGCCAGCAGCCCCAGGACAGGGAGTCGGTTTGCCAAAAACATTCAGTACTTC. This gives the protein CASSPRTGSRFAKNIQYF.

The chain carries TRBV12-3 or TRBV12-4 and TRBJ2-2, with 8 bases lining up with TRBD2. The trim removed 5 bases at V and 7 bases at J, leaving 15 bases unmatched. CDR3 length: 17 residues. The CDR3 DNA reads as TGTGCCAGCAGTCCCAGTTCGGTAGCGGGGCGGGGCGGGGAGCTGTTTTTT. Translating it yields CASSPSSVAGRGGELFF.

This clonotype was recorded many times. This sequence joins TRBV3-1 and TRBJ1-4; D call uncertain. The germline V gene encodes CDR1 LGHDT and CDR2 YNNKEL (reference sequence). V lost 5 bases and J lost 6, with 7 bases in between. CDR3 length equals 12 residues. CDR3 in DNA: TGTGCCAGCAGCAGGACGGATGAAAAACTGTTTTTT. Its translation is CASSRTDEKLFF.

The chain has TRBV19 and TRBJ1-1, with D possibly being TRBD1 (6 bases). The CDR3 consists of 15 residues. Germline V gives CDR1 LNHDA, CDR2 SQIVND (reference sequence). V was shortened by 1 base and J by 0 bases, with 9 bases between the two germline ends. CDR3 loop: CASSIGPGVNTEAFF. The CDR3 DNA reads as TGTGCCAGTAGTATAGGTCCAGGGGTGAACACTGAAGCTTTCTTT. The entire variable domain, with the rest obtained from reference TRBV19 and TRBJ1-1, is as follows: DGGITQSPKYLFRKEGQNVTLSCEQNLNHDAMYWYRQDPGQGLRLIYYSQIVNDFQKGDIAEGYSVSREKKESFPLTVTSAQKNPTAFYLCASSIGPGVNTEAFFGQGTRLTVV.

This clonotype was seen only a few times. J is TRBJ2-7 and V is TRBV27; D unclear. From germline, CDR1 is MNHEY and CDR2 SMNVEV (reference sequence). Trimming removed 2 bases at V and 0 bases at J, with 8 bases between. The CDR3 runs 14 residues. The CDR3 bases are TGTGCCAGCAGTTTAGAAGGAAGCTCCTACGAGCAGTACTTC. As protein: CASSLEGSSYEQYF.

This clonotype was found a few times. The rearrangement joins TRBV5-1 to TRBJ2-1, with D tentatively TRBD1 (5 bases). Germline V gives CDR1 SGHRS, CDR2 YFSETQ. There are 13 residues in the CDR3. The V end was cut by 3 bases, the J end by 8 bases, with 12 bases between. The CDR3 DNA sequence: TGCGCCAGCAGCTCTGTTGGGGCGGATGAGCAGTTCTTC. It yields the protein CASSSVGADEQFF.

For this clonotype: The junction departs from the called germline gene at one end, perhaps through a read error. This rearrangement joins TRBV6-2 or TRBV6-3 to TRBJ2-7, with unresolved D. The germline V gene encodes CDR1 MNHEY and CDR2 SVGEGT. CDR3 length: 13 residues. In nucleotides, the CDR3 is TGTGCCAGCAGTTACCCGAGCTCCTACGAGCAGAACTTC. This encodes CASSYPSSYEQNF.

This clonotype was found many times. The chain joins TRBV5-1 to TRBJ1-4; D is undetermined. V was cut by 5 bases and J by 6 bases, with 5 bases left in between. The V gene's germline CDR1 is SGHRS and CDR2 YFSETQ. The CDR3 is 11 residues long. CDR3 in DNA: TGCGCCAGCAGTGCAGATGAAAAACTGTTTTTT. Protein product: CASSADEKLFF.

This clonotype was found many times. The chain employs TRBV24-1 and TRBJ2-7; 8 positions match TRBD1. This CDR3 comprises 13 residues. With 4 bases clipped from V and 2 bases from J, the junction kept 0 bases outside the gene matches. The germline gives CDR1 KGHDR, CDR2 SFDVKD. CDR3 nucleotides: TGTGCCACCAGTGAGACAGGGGCCTACGAGCAGTACTTC. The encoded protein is CATSETGAYEQYF.

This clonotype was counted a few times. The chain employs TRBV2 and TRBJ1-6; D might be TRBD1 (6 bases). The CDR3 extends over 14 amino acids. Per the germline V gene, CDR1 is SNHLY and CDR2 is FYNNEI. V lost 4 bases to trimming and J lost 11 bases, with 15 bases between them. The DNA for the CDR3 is TGTGCCAGCAGTGGGGGGCAGGGGAATCCACCCCTCCACTTT. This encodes CASSGGQGNPPLHF.

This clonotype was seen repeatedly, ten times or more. The CDR3 region has the DNA TGCGCCAGCAGCTTGAAGACTAGCGGGGGACCCTACGAGCAGTACTTC. Its translation: CASSLKTSGGPYEQYF. The genes are TRBV5-1 and TRBJ2-7, with TRBD2 matching over 12 bases. The CDR3 consists of 16 residues. Germline values: CDR1 SGHRS, CDR2 YFSETQ. J gave up 2 bases and V 1 base, and 4 bases lay outside the gene matches. Drawing the rest from reference TRBV5-1 and TRBJ2-7, the complete variable domain is KAGVTQTPRYLIKTRGQQVTLSCSPISGHRSVSWYQQTPGQGLQFLFEYFSETQRNKGNFPGRFSGRQFSNSRSEMNVSTLELGDSALYLCASSLKTSGGPYEQYFGPGTRLTVT.

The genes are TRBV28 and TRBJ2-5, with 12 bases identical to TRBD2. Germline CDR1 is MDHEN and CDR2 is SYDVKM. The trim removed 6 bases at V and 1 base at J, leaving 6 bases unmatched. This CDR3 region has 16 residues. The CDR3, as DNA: TGTGCCAGCAGACTAGCGGGGGGCCGGGGCCAAGAGACCCAGTACTTC. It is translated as CASRLAGGRGQETQYF.

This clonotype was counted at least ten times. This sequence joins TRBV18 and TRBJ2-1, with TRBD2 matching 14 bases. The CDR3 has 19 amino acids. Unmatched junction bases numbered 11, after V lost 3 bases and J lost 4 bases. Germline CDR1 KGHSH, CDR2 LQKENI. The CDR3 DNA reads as TGTGCCAGCTCACCCCCGGGACTAGCGGGGGCTTCCCTTTACAATGAGCAGTTCTTC. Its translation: CASSPPGLAGASLYNEQFF. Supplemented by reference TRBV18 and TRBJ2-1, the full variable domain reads NAGVMQNPRHLVRRRGQEARLRCSPMKGHSHVYWYRQLPEEGLKFMVYLQKENIIDESGMPKERFSAEFPKEGPSILRIQQVVRGDSAAYFCASSPPGLAGASLYNEQFFGPGTRLTVL.

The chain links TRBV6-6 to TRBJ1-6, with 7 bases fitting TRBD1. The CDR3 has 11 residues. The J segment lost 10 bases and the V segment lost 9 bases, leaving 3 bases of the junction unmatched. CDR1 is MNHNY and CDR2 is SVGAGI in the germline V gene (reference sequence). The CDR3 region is CASNRGSPLHF. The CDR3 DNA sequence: TGTGCCAGTAACAGGGGATCACCCCTCCACTTT.

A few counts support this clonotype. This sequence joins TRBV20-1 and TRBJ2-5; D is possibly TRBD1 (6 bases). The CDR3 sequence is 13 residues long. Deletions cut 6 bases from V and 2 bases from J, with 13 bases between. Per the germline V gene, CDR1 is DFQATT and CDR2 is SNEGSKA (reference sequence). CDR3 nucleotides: TGCAGTGCGACAGGACACCATCAAGAGACCCAGTACTTC. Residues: CSATGHHQETQYF.

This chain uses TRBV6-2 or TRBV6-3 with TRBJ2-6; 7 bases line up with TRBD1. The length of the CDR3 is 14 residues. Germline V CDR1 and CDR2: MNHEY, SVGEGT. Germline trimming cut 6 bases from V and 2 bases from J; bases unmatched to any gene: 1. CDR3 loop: CASRGTAGANVLTF. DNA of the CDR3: TGTGCCAGCAGGGGGACAGCTGGGGCCAACGTCCTGACTTTC.

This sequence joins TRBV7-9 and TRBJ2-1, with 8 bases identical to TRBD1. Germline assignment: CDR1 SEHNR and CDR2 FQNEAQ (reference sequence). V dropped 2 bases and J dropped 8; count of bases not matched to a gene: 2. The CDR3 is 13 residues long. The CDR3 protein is CASSLSGGYEQFF. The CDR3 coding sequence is TGTGCCAGCAGCTTATCAGGGGGCTATGAGCAGTTCTTC.

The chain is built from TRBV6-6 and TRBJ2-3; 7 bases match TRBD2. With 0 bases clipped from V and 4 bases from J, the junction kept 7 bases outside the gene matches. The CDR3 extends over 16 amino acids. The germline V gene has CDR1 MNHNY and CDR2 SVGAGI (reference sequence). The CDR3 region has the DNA TGTGCCAGCAGTTACTCGGAGCGGGGAAACCCAGATACGCAGTATTTT. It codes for CASSYSERGNPDTQYF.

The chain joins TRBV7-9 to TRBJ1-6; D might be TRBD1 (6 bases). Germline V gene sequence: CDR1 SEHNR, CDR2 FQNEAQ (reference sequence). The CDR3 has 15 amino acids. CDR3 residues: CASPGHLRENSPLHF. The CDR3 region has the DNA TGTGCTTCTCCGGGACACCTCCGTGAGAATTCACCCCTCCACTTT.

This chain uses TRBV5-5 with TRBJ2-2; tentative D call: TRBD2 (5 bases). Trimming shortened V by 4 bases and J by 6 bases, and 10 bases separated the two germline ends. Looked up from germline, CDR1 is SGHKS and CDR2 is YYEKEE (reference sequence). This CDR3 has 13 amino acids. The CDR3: CASSPLVAGELFF. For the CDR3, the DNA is TGTGCCAGCAGCCCACTAGTCGCCGGGGAGCTGTTTTTT.

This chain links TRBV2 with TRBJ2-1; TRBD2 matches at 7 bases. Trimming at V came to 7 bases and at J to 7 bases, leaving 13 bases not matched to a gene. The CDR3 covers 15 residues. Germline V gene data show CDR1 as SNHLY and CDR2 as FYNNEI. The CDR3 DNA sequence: TGTGCCAGCACAGATGGCGGGGGAGGTATGAATGAGCAGTTCTTC. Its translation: CASTDGGGGMNEQFF.

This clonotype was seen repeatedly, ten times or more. CDR3 sequence (DNA): TGTGCCACGCACGGGCCAGAATCGACAGGGGACTATGGCTACACCTTC. This translates into CATHGPESTGDYGYTF. The chain carries TRBV12-3 or TRBV12-4 and TRBJ1-2, with 8 positions matching TRBD1. J was trimmed by 3 bases and V by 10 bases; bases with no gene match: 16. The CDR3 runs 16 residues.